The 17 T cell receptor beta chains reported below all come from one sample, sequenced in a study of blood T cell repertoires in COVID-19. Sequenced by immunoSEQ multiplex PCR; TCRdb stores in-frame clones only, minus some. This table has over 95,000 clones, roughly 85% appearing once. The sample was peripheral blood. Receptors were obtained from a man aged 40-50 years with acute or convalescent COVID-19.

The J gene is TRBJ2-5, the V gene TRBV24-1; 8 bases match TRBD1. The CDR3 is 18 residues long. V dropped 4 bases and J dropped 4; count of bases not matched to a gene: 16. Germline values: CDR1 KGHDR, CDR2 SFDVKD. The CDR3: CATSEASGQGAGGETQYF. DNA for the CDR3: TGTGCCACCAGTGAGGCCTCGGGGCAGGGGGCCGGAGGAGAGACCCAGTACTTC.

The J gene is TRBJ2-1, the V gene TRBV9; tentative D call: TRBD2 (5 bases). Germline CDR1 and CDR2: SGDLS and YYNGEE. V was shortened by 4 bases and J by 0 bases, with 11 bases between the two germline ends. This CDR3 is 15 amino acids long. CDR3 loop: CASSPAGDSYNEQFF. The CDR3, as DNA: TGTGCCAGCAGCCCCGCGGGTGACTCCTACAATGAGCAGTTCTTC.

This chain connects TRBV3-1 (or the pseudogene TRBV3-2) to TRBJ1-2; D ambiguous. The V end lost 2 bases, the J end lost 0 bases, and 10 bases lay between the germline ends. CDR1 and CDR2 from the germline V gene are LGHDT and YNNKEL (reference sequence). The CDR3 is 15 residues long. CDR3 sequence reads: CASSQTGGSNYGYTF. In nucleotides, the CDR3 is TGTGCCAGCAGCCAAACGGGAGGTTCTAACTATGGCTACACCTTC.

This rearrangement joins TRBV11-1 to TRBJ1-4, with a tentative D call TRBD1 (6 bases). CDR1 and CDR2 (germline): SGHAT, FQDESV (reference sequence). The V end was cut by 0 bases, the J end by 5 bases, with 10 bases between. The CDR3 has 15 residues. The CDR3, as DNA: TGTGCCAGCAGCTTAGCCGCAGGGGAGAATGAAAAACTGTTTTTT. Its protein is CASSLAAGENEKLFF.

This chain joins TRBV30 and TRBJ2-1; 9 bases align to TRBD1. The germline CDR1 and CDR2 sequences are GTSNPN and SVGIG (reference sequence). The CDR3 is 13 residues long. The junction had 6 bases not matched to a gene; V was cut back by 5 bases and J by 7 bases. This chain's CDR3 is CAWGRDRANEQFF. CDR3 DNA: TGTGCCTGGGGCCGGGACAGGGCTAATGAGCAGTTCTTC.

This clone was detected many times. The chain combines TRBV19 with TRBJ1-5; D possibly corresponds to TRBD1 (5 bases). There are 13 residues in the CDR3. Germline CDR1 LNHDA, CDR2 SQIVND (reference sequence). DNA for the CDR3: TGTGCGGCAGGGTTTGGAGGCAATCAGCCCCAGCATTTT. It yields the protein CAAGFGGNQPQHF.

The chain is built from TRBV5-6 and TRBJ2-3, with 8 bases that match TRBD2. Germline CDR1 is SGHDT and CDR2 is YYEEEE. V trimming: 4 bases; J trimming: 1 base; junction bases outside the gene matches: 2. The CDR3 totals 14 residues. The CDR3: CASSPSGRTDTQYF. In DNA form, the CDR3 reads TGTGCCAGCAGCCCTAGCGGGCGCACAGATACGCAGTATTTT.

The chain links TRBV6-1 to TRBJ2-7; weak D call: TRBD1 (6 bases). This CDR3 spans 14 amino acids. The V end lost 2 bases, the J end lost 0 bases, and 8 bases lay between the germline ends. Germline CDR1 MNHNS, CDR2 SASEGT. The CDR3 reads CASSEQGRSYEQYF. The DNA of the CDR3 is TGTGCCAGCAGTGAACAGGGGCGCTCCTACGAGCAGTACTTC.

V usage is TRBV7-2 and J usage is TRBJ1-6; TRBD1 aligns across 7 bases. V lost 2 bases, J lost 5 bases, and 3 bases stayed unmatched. CDR1 and CDR2 from the germline V gene are SGHTA and FQGNSA. The CDR3 totals 15 residues. This CDR3 is CASSLMGQNNSPLHF. CDR3 DNA: TGTGCCAGCAGCTTAATGGGACAGAATAATTCACCCCTCCACTTT.

The count of this clone is one. For the CDR3, the DNA is TGCAGCGTTGAAGATATTGGACAGGGACGTGGCTACACCTTC. Translating it yields CSVEDIGQGRGYTF. The chain combines TRBV29-1 with TRBJ1-2; 8 bases are a match to TRBD1. Looked up from germline, CDR1 is SQVTM and CDR2 is ANQGSEA. The CDR3 length is 14 residues. V lost 0 bases and J lost 7; bases outside the gene matches: 7.

The chain is built from TRBV10-3 and TRBJ2-1; D is perhaps TRBD2 (6 bases). Germline CDR1 reads ENHRY; CDR2 reads SYGVKD. V was shortened by 1 base and J by 3 bases, with 13 bases between the two germline ends. The CDR3 has 16 residues. CDR3 DNA sequence: TGTGCCATCAGTGAGTTGAGCACTAGCCTCTACAATGAGCAGTTCTTC. Its protein is CAISELSTSLYNEQFF.

The rearrangement joins TRBV3-1 (or the pseudogene TRBV3-2) to TRBJ2-1; 13 nucleotides agree with TRBD2. Germline assignment: CDR1 LGHDT and CDR2 YNNKEL (reference sequence). The V and J ends lost 5 bases and 2 bases, in that order; junction bases with no gene match: 3. This CDR3 has 16 amino acids. The CDR3 loop reads CASSTGLAGAYNEQFF. In DNA form, the CDR3 reads TGTGCCAGCAGCACCGGACTAGCGGGGGCCTACAATGAGCAGTTCTTC.

V usage is TRBV29-1 and J usage is TRBJ1-5; possibly TRBD1 for D (5 bases). Trimming removed 5 bases from V and 3 bases from J, with 11 bases in between. Germline V gene sequence: CDR1 SQVTM, CDR2 ANQGSEA. This CDR3 spans 13 amino acids. The CDR3 coding sequence is TGCAGCGTTAGAACAGGCCCCAATCAGCCCCAGCATTTT. Residues: CSVRTGPNQPQHF. Filled out from reference TRBV29-1 and TRBJ1-5, the complete variable domain reads SAVISQKPSRDICQRGTSLTIQCQVDSQVTMMFWYRQQPGQSLTLIATANQGSEATYESGFVIDKFPISRPNLTFSTLTVSNMSPEDSSIYLCSVRTGPNQPQHFGDGTRLSIL.

This CDR3 is CAWREKGRGAGELFF. DNA of the CDR3: TGTGCCTGGAGAGAAAAGGGGAGGGGAGCCGGGGAGCTGTTTTTT. The chain joins TRBV30 to TRBJ2-2, with 7 bases lining up with TRBD2. This CDR3 has 15 amino acids. Trimming cost V 3 bases and J 6 bases; bases outside gene matches: 10. CDR1 and CDR2 (germline): GTSNPN, SVGIG (reference sequence).

V usage is TRBV6-6 and J usage is TRBJ2-2; 11 bases match TRBD1. The V gene's germline CDR1 is MNHNY and CDR2 SVGAGI (reference sequence). Trimming took 5 bases from V and 1 from J; bases not matched to a gene: 3. The length of the CDR3 is 16 residues. The CDR3 DNA reads TGTGCCAGCAGTCCGGGACAGGGGGGGAACACCGGGGAGCTGTTTTTT. Its translation: CASSPGQGGNTGELFF.

The gene calls are TRBV7-3 and TRBJ1-1; a possible D gene is TRBD1 (6 bases). The length of the CDR3 is 14 residues. Germline lookup yields CDR1 SGHTA and CDR2 FQGTGA. V was clipped by 5 bases and J by 5 bases, with 15 bases between them. The CDR3 protein is CASSQNGGRTEAFF. DNA for the CDR3: TGTGCCAGCAGCCAGAACGGGGGGCGTACTGAAGCTTTCTTT.

The chain links TRBV29-1 to TRBJ1-2; D not certain. The CDR3 spans 11 residues. The V gene lost 4 bases and the J gene lost 3 bases, with 6 bases spanning the gap. Germline V gene sequence: CDR1 SQVTM, CDR2 ANQGSEA. In DNA, the CDR3 is TGCAGCGTTGCCAATGACTATGGCTACACCTTC. Translated: CSVANDYGYTF. The full variable domain, with the rest looked up from reference TRBV29-1 and TRBJ1-2, is SAVISQKPSRDICQRGTSLTIQCQVDSQVTMMFWYRQQPGQSLTLIATANQGSEATYESGFVIDKFPISRPNLTFSTLTVSNMSPEDSSIYLCSVANDYGYTFGSGTRLTVV.